Sequencing of this T cell receptor beta chain was carried out in a study of blood T cell repertoires in COVID-19. Residents of about two dozen US areas, aged about 18 to 95 years, made up the participants. With 1 base removed from V and 4 bases from J, the gap between germline ends came to 10 bases. The germline CDR1 and CDR2 sequences are LGHDT and YNNKEL (reference sequence). There are 14 residues in the CDR3. The data were produced by immunoSEQ multiplex PCR, yet TCRdb's version contains in-frame clones alone and is incomplete. The top ten hold approximately 5% of the sample, which has over 250,000 clones, over 75% seen once.

The chain employs TRBV3-1 (or the pseudogene TRBV3-2) and TRBJ1-2; the D is unclear. This TCR came from a woman in her 30s who had recovered from COVID-19. The sample comprised PBMCs or T cells enriched from blood (not recorded which). The CDR3 loop is CASSQVTGSYGYTF. In DNA, the CDR3 is TGTGCCAGCAGCCAAGTAACCGGGAGCTATGGCTACACCTTC.